The clone carrying this TCR beta chain was observed a handful of times. Its cognate antigen is unknown. The data originate from a study of beta chain features in type 1 diabetes. Study context: Cell yields, gender and age were similar in healthy donors and patients.

TCRB transcripts that were expressed got sequenced, as all of the isolated RNA had been reverse transcribed. Here immunoSEQ multiplex PCR was the method, and the copy in TCRdb shows in-frame clones only, minus some. The sample lists 860,000 or so clones, 15% to 20% occurring once. Regarding the study as a whole: Researchers could not determine here whether HLA type influences TCRB rearrangement.

The sequence derives from a woman aged 18-29 years in good health. The source material was naive CD4+ T cells from blood.

CDR3 loop: CASSLGGRGSSYEQYF. In DNA form, the CDR3 reads TGCGCCAGCAGCTTGGGTGGCAGGGGGAGCTCCTACGAGCAGTACTTC. The rearrangement joins TRBV5-1 to TRBJ2-7; 7 positions match TRBD1. The germline V gene encodes CDR1 SGHRS and CDR2 YFSETQ. The CDR3 runs to 16 residues. Unmatched junction bases numbered 6, after V lost 0 bases and J lost 0 bases.